Following are 19 T cell receptor beta chains from one sample sequenced in a study of technical replicates of blood from a handful of donors. Sequencing used immunoSEQ multiplex PCR; TCRdb keeps in-frame clones, though not all of them. The sample yields under 95,000 clones, roughly 98% seen once. Sequenced: T cells isolated from PBMCs. The origin of the receptors is a human donor in good health.

The chain employs TRBV6-5 and TRBJ1-4, with 9 bases matching TRBD1. CDR3 length: 15 residues. Germline CDR1 MNHEY, CDR2 SVGAGI. Trimming cost V 0 bases and J 5 bases; bases outside gene matches: 1. CDR3 protein: CASSYSGTGNEKLFF. CDR3 bases: TGTGCCAGCAGTTACTCAGGGACAGGGAATGAAAAACTGTTTTTT.

The chain has TRBV2 and TRBJ2-1, with D possibly being TRBD2 (6 bases). The CDR3 runs to 14 residues. Per the germline V gene, CDR1 is SNHLY and CDR2 is FYNNEI. Trimming left V 3 bases short and J 4 bases short, with 10 bases between. In DNA, the CDR3 is TGTGCCAGCAGTGACCCGGGGACTTACAATGAGCAGTTCTTC. It yields the protein CASSDPGTYNEQFF.

J is TRBJ2-7 and V is TRBV27; TRBD1 aligns across 9 bases. V was pared by 3 bases and J by 4 bases, with 13 bases of the junction left unmatched. The CDR3 totals 17 residues. Germline V gene lookup returns CDR1 MNHEY and CDR2 SMNVEV (reference sequence). CDR3 loop: CASSFLPPGQGDYEQYF. CDR3 DNA: TGTGCCAGCAGTTTCCTACCTCCGGGACAGGGTGATTACGAGCAGTACTTC.

This chain uses TRBV7-8 with TRBJ2-3, with D possibly TRBD2 on 5 matching bases. This CDR3 spans 15 amino acids. The V end was cut by 8 bases, the J end by 1 base, with 16 bases between. The V gene's germline CDR1 is SGHVS and CDR2 FQNEAQ. This CDR3 reads CASGMRRMGTDTQYF. CDR3 nucleotide sequence: TGTGCCAGCGGGATGAGGAGGATGGGCACAGATACGCAGTATTTT.

The V call is TRBV10-2, the J call TRBJ1-1; 9 bases align to TRBD1. Per the germline V gene, CDR1 is WSHSY and CDR2 is SAAADI. The V gene end was trimmed by 0 bases and the J gene end by 0 bases; junction bases not matched to a gene: 8. The length of the CDR3 is 18 residues. CDR3 in DNA: TGCGCCAGCAGTGAGTCGGCTCCGGGACAGGGAATGAACACTGAAGCTTTCTTT. As protein: CASSESAPGQGMNTEAFF.

This chain connects TRBV5-4 to TRBJ1-6; 7 nucleotides match TRBD1. In germline, CDR1 is SGHNT, CDR2 YYREEE (reference sequence). With 5 bases clipped from V and 7 bases from J, the junction kept 6 bases outside the gene matches. This CDR3 spans 14 amino acids. CDR3 sequence: CASSSDRSNSPLHF. Written as DNA, the CDR3 is TGTGCCAGCAGTTCGGACAGGTCCAATTCACCCCTCCACTTT.

The rearrangement uses TRBV19 and TRBJ1-2; 9 nucleotides align to TRBD1. The germline V gene encodes CDR1 LNHDA and CDR2 SQIVND (reference sequence). The V gene end was trimmed by 1 base and the J gene end by 7 bases; junction bases not matched to a gene: 7. This CDR3 has 15 residues. The CDR3 nucleotides read TGTGCCAGTAGTATAGGGGACAGGGTAGGCGGTGGCTACACCTTC. Encoded protein: CASSIGDRVGGGYTF.

This chain links TRBV2 with TRBJ2-1; 9 bases are a match to TRBD1. CDR3 size: 15 residues. J gave up 1 base and V 7 bases, and 5 bases lay outside the gene matches. CDR1 SNHLY and CDR2 FYNNEI come from the germline V gene. The CDR3 DNA is TGTGCCAGCAATATGGACAGGGGTTCCTACAATGAGCAGTTCTTC. Protein: CASNMDRGSYNEQFF.

The V and J genes are TRBV12-5 and TRBJ1-1, with no clear D. V lost 0 bases, J lost 8 bases, and 25 bases lay in between. The CDR3 totals 18 residues. Germline V gene sequence: CDR1 LGHNT, CDR2 FRNRAP. The CDR3 bases are TGTGCTAGTGGTTTGGTACGCTCCTTTAGCGGAGGGCGAATAGAAGCTTTCTTT. It specifies CASGLVRSFSGGRIEAFF.

The chain links TRBV2 to TRBJ1-5, with TRBD1 matching 9 bases. Looked up from germline, CDR1 is SNHLY and CDR2 is FYNNEI. CDR3 size: 15 residues. V was clipped by 3 bases and J by 7 bases; unmatched bases: 7. CDR3 bases: TGTGCCAGCAGTGAGTTGGGACAGGGTCGGCAGCCCCAGCATTTT. The encoded protein is CASSELGQGRQPQHF. Filled out from reference TRBV2 and TRBJ1-5, the complete variable domain reads EPEVTQTPSHQVTQMGQEVILRCVPISNHLYFYWYRQILGQKVEFLVSFYNNEISEKSEIFDDQFSVERPDGSNFTLKIRSTKLEDSAMYFCASSELGQGRQPQHFGDGTRLSIL.

The chain has TRBV11-2 and TRBJ2-1; TRBD1 matches 7 bases. The length of the CDR3 is 13 residues. V shed 5 bases and J 6 bases; nucleotides not matched to a gene: 4. CDR1 is SGHAT and CDR2 is FQNNGV in the germline V gene. The CDR3 nucleotides are TGTGCCAGCAGCACAGGGGCTCTCAATGAGCAGTTCTTC. Translation: CASSTGALNEQFF. The whole variable domain, remainder taken from reference TRBV11-2 and TRBJ2-1, is EAGVAQSPRYKIIEKRQSVAFWCNPISGHATLYWYQQILGQGPKLLIQFQNNGVVDDSQLPKDRFSAERLKGVDSTLKIQPAKLEDSAVYLCASSTGALNEQFFGPGTRLTVL.

The chain recombines TRBV7-6 with TRBJ1-5, with a possible D match to TRBD1 (5 bases). The CDR3 loop spans 19 amino acids. The V gene lost 5 bases and the J gene lost 9 bases, with 32 bases spanning the gap. Germline CDR1 is SGHVS and CDR2 is FNYEAQ. The CDR3 loop reads CASSIVSKQAQSNHWPQHF. The CDR3 DNA reads as TGTGCCAGCAGCATTGTCTCGAAACAGGCGCAAAGCAATCATTGGCCCCAGCATTTT.

The gene calls are TRBV4-1 and TRBJ2-6, with D possibly TRBD2 on 5 matching bases. The CDR3 totals 17 residues. The V end lost 2 bases, the J end lost 4 bases, and 15 bases lay between the germline ends. In germline, CDR1 is MGHRA, CDR2 YSYEKL. The DNA for the CDR3 is TGCGCCAGCAGCCAAAGCGGATTGTTAGTGGGGGCCAACGTCCTGACTTTC. Its protein product is CASSQSGLLVGANVLTF.

The chain links TRBV5-6 to TRBJ1-5; D is undetermined. V lost 1 base and J 0 bases, leaving 5 bases between the germline ends. Looked up from germline, CDR1 is SGHDT and CDR2 is YYEEEE. This CDR3 spans 14 amino acids. The CDR3 loop reads CASSLLYSNQPQHF. For the CDR3, the DNA is TGTGCCAGCAGCTTGTTGTATAGCAATCAGCCCCAGCATTTT.

The J gene is TRBJ2-7, the V gene TRBV4-1; TRBD1 aligns across 10 bases. Germline CDR1 and CDR2: MGHRA and YSYEKL. CDR3 length: 14 amino acids. Germline trimming cut 4 bases from V and 3 bases from J; bases unmatched to any gene: 3. The CDR3 nucleotides are TGCGCCAGCAGCCGGGACAGGGGAATCTACGAGCAGTACTTC. Translated, it gives CASSRDRGIYEQYF.

This clone has more than one count but fewer than ten. The chain joins TRBV4-1 to TRBJ1-1; D remains ambiguous. Trimming cost V 0 bases and J 4 bases, with 12 bases left between them. Germline CDR1 and CDR2: MGHRA and YSYEKL. The CDR3 spans 15 residues. CDR3 bases: TGCGCCAGCAGCCAAGAAGCGGGGATGAGCACTGAAGCTTTCTTT. Its translation is CASSQEAGMSTEAFF.

The chain recombines TRBV19 with TRBJ2-1, with 11 bases aligning to TRBD1. In germline, CDR1 is LNHDA, CDR2 SQIVND (reference sequence). The CDR3 length is 16 residues. The J segment lost 3 bases and the V segment lost 5 bases, leaving 6 bases of the junction unmatched. The CDR3 DNA reads as TGTGCCAGTAGTCGGACAGGGGGCACGGGCTACAATGAGCAGTTCTTC. It encodes CASSRTGGTGYNEQFF.

The chain recombines TRBV6-5 with TRBJ1-1, with D possibly being TRBD1 (5 bases). Germline V lookup: CDR1 MNHEY, CDR2 SVGAGI. The CDR3 consists of 12 residues. The V and J ends lost 8 bases and 8 bases respectively, with 15 bases between them. CDR3 coding DNA: TGTGCCAGCCGAAGGGTGCAGGGCGAAGCTTTCTTT. Encoded protein: CASRRVQGEAFF.

The J gene is TRBJ1-1, the V gene TRBV19; TRBD1 is a possible D gene (5 bases). The V gene's germline CDR1 is LNHDA and CDR2 SQIVND (reference sequence). The CDR3 loop spans 13 amino acids. Trimming took off 3 bases at V and 3 bases at J, with 8 bases between the two ends. CDR3 in DNA: TGTGCCAGTAGTATCCCCAGGGACACTGAAGCTTTCTTT. Translating it yields CASSIPRDTEAFF. Full variable domain (rest looked up from reference TRBV19 and TRBJ1-1): DGGITQSPKYLFRKEGQNVTLSCEQNLNHDAMYWYRQDPGQGLRLIYYSQIVNDFQKGDIAEGYSVSREKKESFPLTVTSAQKNPTAFYLCASSIPRDTEAFFGQGTRLTVV.